The clone carrying this T cell receptor (beta chain) showed up just a few times. Its antigen is not identified. These data belong to a study of T cells after yellow fever vaccination. Study-wide results and caveats: Researchers report a weaker secondary response that nonetheless peaked faster, day 5 versus 15. The booster saw the reappearance of most primary-vaccination clones (around 96% CD4, around 90% CD8). Abundant bulk-population clonotypes could contaminate the FACS-sorted repertoires.

UMIs were added to TCR cDNA along with a universal primer site when it was made by 5'RACE template switching. TCRdb processed the 5' RACE reads anew with MiXCR; each CDR3 protein has one entry. The sample has 150,000 to 200,000 distinct CDR3 sequences, approximately 11% seen once. V dropped 4 bases and J dropped 4; count of bases not matched to a gene: 10. Germline V lookup: CDR1 SGHRS, CDR2 YFSETQ. CDR3 size: 15 residues. The TCR was taken from a man between 18 and 29 years old who received the YFV17D yellow fever vaccine. The material was CD8+ T cells sorted from PBMCs, obtained 15 days after the yellow fever booster vaccination. The rearrangement joins TRBV5-1 to TRBJ1-1; 7 positions match TRBD1. The CDR3 region is CASSRNPQGPTEAFF. CDR3 nucleotides: TGCGCCAGCAGCCGCAATCCACAGGGGCCCACTGAAGCTTTCTTT.